A single sample gave rise to the 14 T cell receptor beta chains below, sequenced in a study of T cells in Graves' hyperthyroidism and ophthalmopathy. RNA transcripts provided the source from which TCR beta CDR3 regions were amplified. First-round RT-PCR targeting the TCR CDR3 was performed with the HTBI primer set. TCRdb analysed the multiplex PCR reads with MiXCR anew, one entry per CDR3 protein. The sample lists around 440,000 distinct CDR3 sequences; 15% to 17% were seen once. What was sequenced was blood. The receptor source for this set is a woman younger than 30 with Graves' hyperthyroidism.

The chain uses TRBV7-9 and TRBJ2-1; TRBD2 matches at 7 bases. Germline CDR1 is SEHNR and CDR2 is FQNEAQ (reference sequence). Trimming took 4 bases from V and 6 from J; bases not matched to a gene: 9. This CDR3 comprises 15 residues. CDR3 residues: CASSSKSTSVNEQFF. The DNA of the CDR3 is TGTGCCAGCAGCTCGAAGTCCACTAGCGTCAATGAGCAGTTCTTC. Together with reference TRBV7-9 and TRBJ2-1, the CDR3 gives the full variable domain: DTGVSQNPRHKITKRGQNVTFRCDPISEHNRLYWYRQTLGQGPEFLTYFQNEAQLEKSRLLSDRFSAERPKGSFSTLEIQRTEQGDSAMYLCASSSKSTSVNEQFFGPGTRLTVL.

This clonotype was found many times. CDR3 protein: CASMEVLDTDTQYF. CDR3 nucleotide sequence: TGTGCCAGCATGGAGGTCCTGGATACAGATACGCAGTATTTT. The chain joins TRBV28 to TRBJ2-3, with D maybe TRBD2 (5 bases). Per the germline V gene, CDR1 is MDHEN and CDR2 is SYDVKM. V lost 7 bases and J 3 bases, leaving 14 bases between the germline ends. This CDR3 has 14 residues.

This clonotype was recorded a few times. The genes are TRBV27 and TRBJ1-1; the D is unclear. Germline lookup yields CDR1 MNHEY and CDR2 SMNVEV (reference sequence). The CDR3 contains 13 residues. V lost 6 bases and J 4 bases, leaving 12 bases between the germline ends. The CDR3 DNA follows: TGTGCCAGCAGCGTCCGTGAGGGCACTGAAGCTTTCTTT. Its protein product is CASSVREGTEAFF.

This clonotype was seen more than once but under ten times. The gene calls are TRBV7-9 and TRBJ1-2; tentatively, D is TRBD1 (6 bases). V was trimmed by 1 base and J by 4 bases, leaving 13 bases between them. The CDR3 contains 15 residues. CDR1 is SEHNR, CDR2 FQNEAQ, per germline (reference sequence). DNA for the CDR3: TGTGCCAGCAGCTTAGGGGGGCGAGAGGGCTATGGCTACACCTTC. This gives the protein CASSLGGREGYGYTF.

This clonotype was observed at least ten times. The chain employs TRBV28 and TRBJ1-6, with 9 nucleotides matching TRBD1. Losses at the gene ends were 5 bases for V and 9 bases for J; bases not matched to a gene: 8. This CDR3 contains 15 residues. CDR1 MDHEN and CDR2 SYDVKM come from the germline V gene. CDR3 amino acids: CASSLDRGRVSPLHF. The CDR3 DNA sequence: TGTGCCAGCAGTCTCGACAGGGGGAGAGTTTCACCCCTCCACTTT. The variable domain in full, with the rest retrieved from reference TRBV28 and TRBJ1-6, is DVKVTQSSRYLVKRTGEKVFLECVQDMDHENMFWYRQDPGLGLRLIYFSYDVKMKEKGDIPEGYSVSREKKERFSLILESASTNQTSMYLCASSLDRGRVSPLHFGNGTRLTVT.

The chain recombines TRBV6-1 with TRBJ1-5, with TRBD1 matching over 10 bases. Germline V gene sequence: CDR1 MNHNS, CDR2 SASEGT. V trimming: 6 bases; J trimming: 3 bases; junction bases outside the gene matches: 14. This CDR3 spans 18 amino acids. The chain's CDR3 is CASRPRQGAIWNNQPQHF. The CDR3 DNA reads TGTGCCAGCAGACCCCGACAGGGGGCAATCTGGAACAATCAGCCCCAGCATTTT.

This clonotype was picked up a small number of times. The chain recombines TRBV20-1 with TRBJ2-1; TRBD2 aligns across 8 bases. CDR3 length: 17 amino acids. Germline-derived CDR1 and CDR2 are DFQATT and SNEGSKA (reference sequence). With 3 bases clipped from V and 9 bases from J, the junction kept 19 bases outside the gene matches. CDR3 region: CSASLLSGGLVGGEQFF. CDR3 in DNA: TGCAGTGCTAGCCTCCTAAGCGGGGGCTTGGTCGGTGGTGAGCAGTTCTTC.

This clonotype was seen at least ten times. The V call is TRBV12-3 or TRBV12-4, the J call TRBJ1-1, with TRBD1 as a possible D gene (5 bases). The ends were cut back, 4 bases at V and 2 bases at J, with 14 bases in the middle. The CDR3 loop spans 15 amino acids. CDR3 sequence (DNA): TGTGCCAGCAGTTCTACGGCAGGGCCCAACACTGAAGCTTTCTTT. Its protein product is CASSSTAGPNTEAFF.

The CDR3, as DNA: TGTGCCAGCAGCGTAGGACAGGTGGGGTCGGAGACCCAGTACTTC. The encoded protein is CASSVGQVGSETQYF. The V gene is TRBV9, the J gene TRBJ2-5; possible D gene TRBD1, 6 bases. There are 15 residues in the CDR3. Trimming took off 0 bases at V and 5 bases at J, with 14 bases between the two ends. In germline, CDR1 is SGDLS, CDR2 YYNGEE.

This clonotype was observed many times. V gene TRBV20-1 combines with J gene TRBJ2-3, with D perhaps TRBD2 (6 bases). In germline, CDR1 is DFQATT, CDR2 SNEGSKA (reference sequence). Trimming took off 4 bases at V and 5 bases at J, with 13 bases between the two ends. There are 13 residues in the CDR3. The DNA for the CDR3 is TGCAGTGCTATGCGGGGAACCAGAGATACGCAGTATTTT. Translation gives CSAMRGTRDTQYF.

This clonotype has ten or more counts. The rearrangement links TRBV6-2 or TRBV6-3 to TRBJ1-1, with TRBD1 matching over 10 bases. Germline lookup yields CDR1 MNHEY and CDR2 SVGEGT. The CDR3 spans 17 residues. J gave up 0 bases and V 5 bases, and 9 bases lay outside the gene matches. CDR3: CASSRGTGVAMNTEAFF. The CDR3 DNA sequence: TGTGCCAGCAGTCGCGGGACAGGGGTCGCCATGAACACTGAAGCTTTCTTT.

This clonotype has at least ten counts. This chain links TRBV28 with TRBJ1-1, with 9 bases fitting TRBD1. This CDR3 has 15 residues. With 7 bases clipped from V and 4 bases from J, the junction kept 10 bases outside the gene matches. Germline-derived CDR1 and CDR2 are MDHEN and SYDVKM. CDR3 sequence: CASTPGDRVGTEAFF. CDR3 nucleotides: TGTGCCAGCACTCCGGGGGACAGGGTGGGCACTGAAGCTTTCTTT.

The genes are TRBV13 and TRBJ1-2; D perhaps matches TRBD1 (5 bases). Germline V gene lookup returns CDR1 PRHDT and CDR2 FYEKMQ (reference sequence). The CDR3 length is 13 residues. The V end lost 5 bases, the J end lost 4 bases, and 11 bases lay between the germline ends. The CDR3 DNA reads as TGTGCCAGCAGCACGGACACCTTCTATGGCTACACCTTC. Translated, it gives CASSTDTFYGYTF.

The table lists this clonotype with many counts. This chain uses TRBV28 with TRBJ2-1; 8 bases are shared with TRBD2. This CDR3 contains 17 residues. V was clipped by 3 bases and J by 1 base; unmatched bases: 8. Per germline, CDR1 MDHEN and CDR2 SYDVKM. CDR3 sequence (DNA): TGTGCCAGCAGTTTCGCTTACGGCGGGAGGTCCTACAATGAGCAGTTCTTC. Translating it yields CASSFAYGGRSYNEQFF.